Presented here are 8 T cell receptor beta chains from one specimen sequenced in a study of OX40 agonist ivuxolimab in advanced cancers. The repertoire was sequenced with immunoSEQ multiplex PCR; TCRdb's copy has only in-frame clones and lacks some. The sample records more than 80,000 clones, roughly nine tenths being singletons. The material was CD4+ or CD8+ T cells sorted from blood, obtained in a trial of the OX40 agonist ivuxolimab. The receptors shown here come from an adult with an advanced solid tumor such as melanoma, head and neck, liver or kidney cancer.

This clone was counted a single time. V is TRBV27 and J is TRBJ1-4; D not resolved. CDR3 length equals 13 residues. Germline CDR1 and CDR2: MNHEY and SMNVEV (reference sequence). The germline V and J ends were trimmed by 3 bases and 7 bases, with 9 bases remaining between them. The DNA of the CDR3 is TGTGCCAGCAGTTTCGACCGGGGTGAAAAACTGTTTTTT. Protein: CASSFDRGEKLFF.

The chain couples TRBV6-5 to TRBJ2-7; 8 nucleotides align to TRBD1. The J segment lost 4 bases and the V segment lost 2 bases, leaving 7 bases of the junction unmatched. In germline, CDR1 is MNHEY, CDR2 SVGAGI. This CDR3 comprises 15 residues. As DNA, the CDR3 is TGTGCCAGCAGTTACCTACGGCAGGGGGCGTACGAGCAGTACTTC. Translation: CASSYLRQGAYEQYF.

This clone was counted once. The rearrangement links TRBV28 to TRBJ1-2; 8 nucleotides agree with TRBD1. Per germline, CDR1 MDHEN and CDR2 SYDVKM. With V trimmed by 6 bases and J by 8 bases, 8 bases remained unmatched. The CDR3 covers 13 residues. The CDR3 bases are TGTGCCAGCAGCCTAGGACAGGGACTGGGCTACACCTTC. As protein: CASSLGQGLGYTF.

The chain uses TRBV2 and TRBJ2-7; D call uncertain. The CDR3 is made up of 13 amino acids. Germline loops: CDR1 SNHLY, CDR2 FYNNEI. V was cut by 6 bases and J by 4 bases, with 13 bases left in between. The CDR3 sequence: CASRSFGTYEQYF. In DNA form, the CDR3 reads TGTGCCAGCAGGTCCTTTGGAACATACGAGCAGTACTTC.

The rearrangement uses TRBV19 and TRBJ1-5; D unclear. Trimming stripped 3 bases from V and 2 bases from J, with 11 bases between. This CDR3 comprises 15 residues. Per the germline V gene, CDR1 is LNHDA and CDR2 is SQIVND (reference sequence). CDR3 loop: CASSINLMGNQPQHF. The CDR3 coding sequence is TGTGCCAGTAGTATTAACCTGATGGGCAATCAGCCCCAGCATTTT. Full variable domain (outside the CDR3, taken from reference TRBV19 and TRBJ1-5): DGGITQSPKYLFRKEGQNVTLSCEQNLNHDAMYWYRQDPGQGLRLIYYSQIVNDFQKGDIAEGYSVSREKKESFPLTVTSAQKNPTAFYLCASSINLMGNQPQHFGDGTRLSIL.

The chain uses TRBV10-3 and TRBJ2-2, with D unresolved. V lost 0 bases to trimming and J lost 4 bases, with 9 bases between them. The CDR3 is 15 residues long. Germline loops: CDR1 ENHRY, CDR2 SYGVKD. The CDR3 here is CAISESQPGTGELFF. The CDR3 bases are TGTGCCATCAGTGAGTCCCAGCCTGGCACCGGGGAGCTGTTTTTT.

The chain carries TRBV23-1 and TRBJ2-4; 7 nucleotides align to TRBD1. TRBV23-1 is an ORF; its function is uncertain. The CDR3 runs to 16 residues. V dropped 4 bases and J dropped 1; count of bases not matched to a gene: 7. The CDR3 coding sequence is TGCGCCAGCAGTCCTCAGGGGGATGAGGCCAAAAACATTCAGTACTTC. It specifies CASSPQGDEAKNIQYF.

This clone has a single count. The V gene is TRBV28, the J gene TRBJ2-7, with TRBD1 matching over 9 bases. This CDR3 region has 14 residues. CDR1 is MDHEN, CDR2 SYDVKM, per germline. V lost 11 bases, J lost 4 bases, and 12 bases stayed unmatched. The CDR3 spells CASAPGQGPYEQYF. In nucleotides, the CDR3 is TGTGCCTCTGCGCCGGGACAGGGACCATACGAGCAGTACTTC.